A single T cell receptor beta chain is shown here with its context. Its cognate antigen has yet to be identified. No much larger clonotype is one base removed from it; base qualities were not supplied. Collaborating institutions collected whole blood in K2EDTA tubes following their own protocols. For TCRbeta analysis, collaborator samples were shipped as frozen whole blood, as isolated PBMCs, or as DNA extracted from either sample type. Taken from cysteine to phenylalanine, the CDR3 has 20 residues. Only the CDR3 part of the read is kept: 60 bases, read in frame from the first base. V trim: 4 bases; J trim: 5 bases; unmatched bases: 20. CDR1 MGHRA and CDR2 YSYEKL are derived from the germline V gene. The immunoSEQ Assay, a bias-controlled multiplex PCR, was used to amplify TCRbeta CDR3 regions from genomic DNA. Processing in the source paper ran as follows. The number of nucleated cells in each sample was estimated by amplification of reference gene primers within the assay. To quantify the absolute abundance of each unique TCRbeta CDR3 rearrangement, sequence reads were collapsed and filtered. For each sample, productive Simpson clonality was calculated as the square root of Simpson's diversity index over productive rearrangements. Entries here come from immuneACCESS through TCRdb and include only in-frame sequences with V and J called. Some clones fail to appear in such tables; in the studies checked, an unresolved V gene covers under half of the shortfall, and the cause of the remainder is unknown. From that table come the V and J calls and clone size; the DNA was used to work out D and trimming. A total of 54,000 or so clones appear in this sample, around 83% of them only once. Around 2% of the sample goes to the ten largest clones.

The source of the sample is a study of blood T cell repertoires in COVID-19 (dated by TCRdb to 2018 to 2021). With regard to the full study: Samples covering the acute and convalescent phases of COVID-19 were provided by collaborators in the United States, Italy and Spain. The prospective study material was composed of cDNA or gDNA derived from T cells, B-cell-depleted T cells, or PBMCs. Deeply sampled blood TCRbeta repertoires from subjects exposed to, actively infected with, or recovered from COVID-19 were included in the dataset. Samples were obtained from the ongoing ImmuneRACE study (first 160 participants) and from over 1,000 subjects provided by 6 global collaborators. A de-identified subject ID, COVID-19 status, age in years and sex were almost always included in the sample metadata. HLA class I and class II types, where available, came from metadata supplied by the sample provider rather than from assay-based typing. The repertoires were released in a freely available public database intended as a resource for research on the immune response to SARS-CoV-2.

Summary of the overall study and its limitations: Clinical and demographic metadata were provided uncurated, with the amount varying by source and participant.

The clonotype was recovered from a woman aged 55-75 years with acute or convalescent COVID-19. Source material: peripheral blood. The sequence joins TRBV4-1 to TRBJ1-2, with 12 bases aligning to TRBD1. In nucleotide form, the sequence is TGCGCCAGCAGCCTAAAAAATACCGGGACAGGGGGCACTTATGGGTATGGCTACACCTTC. Translated, it reads CASSLKNTGTGGTYGYGYTF.